This entry concerns a single T cell receptor (beta chain). This clonotype was seen many times. This clone's antigen is unknown. The sample holds no much larger clone one base away, and base qualities are not on file. This sample stems from a study of response to subunit inactivated influenza vaccine (dated by TCRdb to the late 2010s). Some background on the complete study: Deep quantitative T cell receptor repertoire profiling was used in the study to track responses to a trivalent subunit inactivated influenza vaccine.

General findings and caveats noted by the study authors: It was suggested by the authors that each seasonal influenza vaccination may recruit only a limited number of new T cells.

Library preparation employed RT-PCR. Sequencing instrument: Illumina HiSeq 2500. TCRdb trimmed the raw reads at Q25, called clones with MiXCR and kept productive beta chains. Rows with a matching CDR3 protein are joined into one entry that keeps the most common DNA and genes. The sample records about 520,000 distinct CDR3 sequences, roughly 7.6% of which are singletons. Clones ranked in the top ten supply less than 15% of the sample. The sample consisted of PBMCs from blood, taken less than 25 months after vaccination. This sequence was found in a man between 50 and 69 years old who received an inactivated influenza vaccine. Donor details come from another sample of the same person, matched by shared clones.

In nucleotides, the sequence is TGTGCCAGCAGTTTACCTAGCGCCTACGAGCAGTACTTC. Protein translation: CASSLPSAYEQYF. Here the chain combines TRBV28 and TRBJ2-7, and possibly TRBD2, on 6 matching bases. Deletion took 2 bases off V and 2 bases off J, with a span of 7 bases between the germline ends. There are 13 amino acids in the CDR3, from cysteine to phenylalanine inclusive. Only CDR3 DNA is held: 39 bases, read in frame from base 1. Taken from the germline V gene, the CDR1 and CDR2 loops are MDHEN and SYDVKM.